This TCR beta chain appears in the sequencing data of a study of CD8 T cells in Susac syndrome (dated by TCRdb to about 2019). For context, the study as a whole: Repertoire sequencing was used to test whether CD8+ T cell activation and differentiation in Susac syndrome was antigen driven. Clonality of the CD8+ T cell repertoire was compared between about a dozen healthy donors, roughly 14 Susac syndrome patients and roughly 15 multiple sclerosis patients.

RNA was extracted with the RNeasy kit and roughly 0.5 to 1 ug was reverse transcribed using random hexamers. TCR beta CDR3 regions were amplified with the immunoSEQ multiplex PCR assay covering 54 Vbeta and 13 Jbeta segments. To correct PCR amplification bias, a synthetic template baseline was used for both primer optimization and computational correction. As for how the authors treated the data: Reads were annotated to V, D and J genes according to IMGT and were analyzed with immunoSEQ Analyzer, with only productive sequences retained. Clonality was calculated as one minus the Shannon entropy normalized by log2 of the number of productive unique sequences. Public and private clones were assessed among the 100 most prevalent clones of each patient and control. Susac-specific clones were defined as absent from healthy and MS cohorts, 800 to 1,200 published viral clones and other ImmuneACCESS disease sequences. TCRdb cleaned the public reads at Q25 with fastp, built clones with MiXCR and kept in-frame beta chains. Each CDR3 protein appears once, grouped with its most common genes and DNA. The V and J calls shown here were made by TCRdb, not taken from the authors' results. Within this sample are over 350,000 distinct CDR3 sequences, with 85% of them counted one time only. Of the sample, about 0.12% falls within the top ten clones.

Peripheral blood CD8+ and CD4+ T cells from healthy donors, Susac syndrome patients and multiple sclerosis patients were profiled using high-throughput TCR beta sequencing. The multiple sclerosis controls were treatment-naive patients whose relapsing-remitting disease, either stable or active, fulfilled the revised McDonald criteria. Bulk CD8+ and CD4+ T cells were purified by magnetic negative isolation, while CD8+ TEMRA cells were enriched using FACS. Blood was collected in EDTA tubes and processed within 24 hours, with PBMCs isolated through density gradient centrifugation. PBMCs intended for TCR sequencing were frozen in liquid nitrogen and were later thawed in a 37 degrees C water bath. The sorted or isolated CD4+, CD8+ and CD8+ TEMRA cells reached a purity of at least 90%. Findings and caveats that apply to the study as a whole: The TCR sequencing and HLA analysis was acknowledged to have included a relatively small number of individuals.

CDR1 and CDR2 are read off the germline V gene (reference sequence) as SEHNR and FQNEAQ. The CDR3 covers 18 residues, taking in both the cysteine and the phenylalanine. This entry keeps only the CDR3 DNA: 54 bases, framed from base 1. V lost 1 base and J lost 5 bases, and the count of bases not matched to a germline gene is 12. Details on this clonotype: Its cognate antigen has yet to be identified. No qualities accompany the bases; no much larger clone lies one base away.

The sample comprised CD8+ T cells from PBMCs. The TCR sequence derives from a human donor with multiple sclerosis. This chain is built from TRBV7-9 and TRBJ2-1, with 9 bases aligning to TRBD1. The sequenced DNA is TGTGCCAGCAGCTTAGTAGAGTCGGGACAGGGCCGGAACAATGAGCAGTTCTTC. It translates as CASSLVESGQGRNNEQFF.